Listed below are T cell receptor beta chains from one sample, sequenced in a study of control samples from healthy donors and cancer patients. Assay used: immunoSEQ multiplex PCR; TCRdb lists only in-frame clones, some missing. Of 57,000 or so clones listed, roughly 89% are singletons. The sample comprised PBMCs. The receptor source for this set is a man aged 55 to 70 with colorectal cancer. Both conserved end residues are part of each CDR3. A D gene is named only where the DNA matches it firmly. A row's size may be missing; if present it is once, few, many or a size class.

v_call	d_call	clone_size	j_call	cdr3_length	cdr3_nt	cdr3_aa
TRBV28	NA	NA	TRBJ1-5	13	TGTGCCAGCAGCCCGGATACAGCGCGGCCCCAGCATTTT	CASSPDTARPQHF
TRBV19	TRBD2	NA	TRBJ2-3	14	TGTGCCAGACTCGGCGGGGGGGGCACAGATACGCAGTATTTT	CARLGGGGTDTQYF
TRBV2	NA	NA	TRBJ1-2	13	TGTGCCAGCAGGGAACAGGCTAACTATGGCTACACCTTC	CASREQANYGYTF
TRBV6-5	NA	NA	TRBJ2-7	15	TGTGCCAGCAGTTACTCGTCAGTAGGAACCTACGAGCAGTACTTC	CASSYSSVGTYEQYF
TRBV6-6	TRBD1	NA	TRBJ1-2	13	TGTGCCAGCAGCCCAACAGGGGACTATGGCTACACCTTC	CASSPTGDYGYTF
TRBV7-9	TRBD1	NA	TRBJ1-5	14	TGTGCCAGCAGCCTATCGACAGGGGCCCAGCCCCAGCATTTT	CASSLSTGAQPQHF
TRBV4-3	NA	NA	TRBJ2-2	15	TGCGCCAGCAGCGTAGTCAGGGGGGGGCTCGGGGAGCTGTTTTTT	CASSVVRGGLGELFF
TRBV5-1	NA	NA	TRBJ2-7	13	TGCGCCAGCGGGCGAGGGTCGGAGTACGAGCAGTACTTC	CASGRGSEYEQYF
TRBV7-6	TRBD1	NA	TRBJ1-4	16	TGTGCCAGCAGCTCGATGACAGGGGACATGGGGGAAAAACTGTTTTTT	CASSSMTGDMGEKLFF
TRBV10-2	TRBD2	NA	TRBJ2-1	16	TGCGCCAGCAGTAACTCTCGGGCGGGGGGCCACAATGAGCAGTTCTTC	CASSNSRAGGHNEQFF
TRBV6-5	NA	few	TRBJ2-7	15	TGTGCCAGCAGTTACCAGGGATGGATTCAGGACGAGCAGTACTTC	CASSYQGWIQDEQYF
TRBV20-1	NA	NA	TRBJ2-3	11	TGCAGTGCTAGAGGAGGGGGAGCGCAGTATTTT	CSARGGGAQYF